The entry below gives a single T cell receptor beta chain sequence along with its context. Its cognate antigen is unknown. Generated by immunoSEQ multiplex PCR, the TCRdb table keeps only in-frame clones and is missing some. Of some 41,000 clones in the sample, about 87% were seen once. V dropped 0 bases and J dropped 10 bases, with 13 bases sitting between them. CDR1 is GTSNPN and CDR2 is SVGIG in the germline V gene (reference sequence). This CDR3 has 13 residues. The sample belongs to a study of OX40 agonist ivuxolimab in advanced cancers. Study-level results: It was also the case that some nonresponders had low normalized T-cell clonal expansion.

This receptor was identified in an adult with an advanced solid tumor such as melanoma, head and neck, liver or kidney cancer. The sequenced sample was CD4+ or CD8+ T cells sorted from blood, obtained in a trial of the OX40 agonist ivuxolimab. V and J are TRBV30 and TRBJ2-1; tentative D call: TRBD2 (6 bases). The CDR3 DNA reads as TGTGCCTGGAGTGTACGCCTAGCGCTAGAGCAGTTCTTC. Residues: CAWSVRLALEQFF.